The clone carrying this TCR beta chain appeared many times. What it binds is unknown. With the library built for alpha chains, this beta chain is off target and its frequency is not meaningful. One entry per CDR3 protein, called by TCRdb with MiXCR from the 5' RACE reads. The sample records around 7,800 distinct CDR3 sequences, about 8.6% being singletons. This specimen comes from a study of spatial heterogeneity in lung cancer. Study observations and caveats: More often at tumor resection than at routine follow-up, ubiquitous expanded tumor TCRs were detected in the blood.

Time point specified: sample taken at primary tumor resection. The sequenced material consisted of unsorted whole RNA from tumor, nontumor lung or frozen PBMC. The donor group consisted of around 70 patients who had untreated, early-stage non-small cell lung cancer. The CDR3 covers 17 residues. Germline V CDR1 and CDR2: KGHDR, SFDVKD. V lost 5 bases to trimming and J lost 2 bases, with 17 bases between them. Sequenced here: PBMCs, sampled at surgery. This receptor was obtained from a male donor with early-stage non-small cell lung cancer. The rearrangement uses TRBV24-1 and TRBJ2-2; tentatively, D is TRBD2 (6 bases). DNA of the CDR3: TGTGCCACCAGTGCCCTTCCTCAGGGACTTAACACCGGGGAGCTGTTTTTT. Protein product: CATSALPQGLNTGELFF.